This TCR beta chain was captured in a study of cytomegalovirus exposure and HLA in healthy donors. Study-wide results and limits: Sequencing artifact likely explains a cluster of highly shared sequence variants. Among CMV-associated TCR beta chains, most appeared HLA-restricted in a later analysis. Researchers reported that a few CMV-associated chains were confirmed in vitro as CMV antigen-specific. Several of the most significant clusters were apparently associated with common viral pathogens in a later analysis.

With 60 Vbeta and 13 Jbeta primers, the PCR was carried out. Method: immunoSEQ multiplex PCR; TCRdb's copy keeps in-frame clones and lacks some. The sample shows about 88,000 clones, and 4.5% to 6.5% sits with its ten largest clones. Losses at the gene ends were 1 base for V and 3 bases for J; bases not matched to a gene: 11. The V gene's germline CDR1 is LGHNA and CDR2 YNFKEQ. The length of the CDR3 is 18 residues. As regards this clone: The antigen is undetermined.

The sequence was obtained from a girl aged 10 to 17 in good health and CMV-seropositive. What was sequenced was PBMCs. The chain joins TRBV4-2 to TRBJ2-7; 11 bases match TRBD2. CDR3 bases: TGTGCCAGCAGCCAAGCGGGACTAGCGGTCCAAGGCTTCTACGAGCAGTACTTC. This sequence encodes CASSQAGLAVQGFYEQYF.